The 6 T cell receptor beta chains presented below share a single source sample, sequenced in a study of T cell changes during pregnancy in multiple sclerosis. Produced via immunoSEQ multiplex PCR; TCRdb's table is partial and in-frame only. This sample has roughly 80,000 clones, with approximately 90% found just once. The source was peripheral blood, collected before pregnancy. These receptor sequences come from a female donor with multiple sclerosis, enrolled in a pregnancy study.

This clone appeared a single time. The chain joins TRBV5-6 to TRBJ2-5; 9 bases line up with TRBD1. The CDR3 runs 15 residues. Per the germline V gene, CDR1 is SGHDT and CDR2 is YYEEEE. Losses at the gene ends were 2 bases for V and 2 bases for J; bases not matched to a gene: 4. In nucleotides, the CDR3 is TGTGCCAGCAGCTTAGCCGGGACAGGGCAAGAGACCCAGTACTTC. Its translation is CASSLAGTGQETQYF.

This chain joins TRBV5-4 and TRBJ2-6; D might be TRBD2 (7 bases). The ends were cut back, 7 bases at V and 0 bases at J, with 17 bases in the middle. Germline assignment: CDR1 SGHNT and CDR2 YYREEE (reference sequence). The length of the CDR3 is 17 residues. In nucleotides, the CDR3 is TGTGCCAGCGGCCTAGGGGGACTACTCTCTGGGGCCAACGTCCTGACTTTC. Encoded protein: CASGLGGLLSGANVLTF.

V usage is TRBV9 and J usage is TRBJ2-1, with D unclear. V shed 0 bases and J shed 3 bases, with 13 bases lying between them. Germline V CDR1 and CDR2: SGDLS, YYNGEE. The CDR3 is 16 amino acids. The CDR3 bases are TGTGCCAGCAGCGTAGCCCCAGAATCATTCTACAATGAGCAGTTCTTC. Its protein product is CASSVAPESFYNEQFF.

The rearrangement links TRBV13 to TRBJ1-2, with D possibly being TRBD1 (5 bases). Trimming cost V 0 bases and J 7 bases, with 12 bases left between them. The length of the CDR3 is 14 residues. Per germline, CDR1 PRHDT and CDR2 FYEKMQ (reference sequence). CDR3: CASSLGRAPAGYTF. The CDR3 DNA follows: TGTGCCAGCAGCTTAGGCAGGGCGCCTGCTGGCTACACCTTC.

For this clone: A read error may account for a junction end that differs from germline. The rearrangement joins TRBV9 to TRBJ2-3; 10 nucleotides agree with TRBD1. The germline V gene has CDR1 SGDLS and CDR2 YYNGEE. This CDR3 contains 12 residues. CDR3 nucleotide sequence: TGTGCCAGCAGCCTCGGACAGGGGGACGTCACTTTT. It codes for CASSLGQGDVTF.

The chain uses TRBV7-9 and TRBJ2-1; no reliable D call. Germline CDR1 is SEHNR and CDR2 is FQNEAQ (reference sequence). V shed 5 bases and J shed 0 bases, with 5 bases lying between them. This CDR3 is built from 13 residues. CDR3 protein: CASSPSSYNEQFF. The CDR3 nucleotides read TGTGCCAGCAGCCCTAGCTCCTACAATGAGCAGTTCTTC.